This T cell receptor (beta chain) was found in a study of T cell repertoires in cytomegalovirus infection. Overall study: Evidence of both CMV infection and a matching HLA type came from public TCR beta signatures.

This clonotype was detected only a few times. What it binds is unknown. Study-wide results and limits: It was HLA-C-restricted CMV-specific TCR beta clonotypes that dominated the response ex vivo. Cumulated frequencies of public TCR beta families served to identify carriers of CMV plus the relevant HLA.

The CDR3 contains 16 residues. Trimming stripped 0 bases from V and 5 bases from J, with 16 bases between. Germline values: CDR1 SEHNR, CDR2 FQNEAQ (reference sequence). TCRdb independently ran MiXCR on the reads; one entry per CDR3 protein. The sample yields 200,000 or so distinct CDR3 sequences, approximately 20% seen once. The material sequenced was PBMCs. The chain employs TRBV7-9 and TRBJ2-5; tentative D call: TRBD1 (6 bases). The receptor comes from a human donor in good health (CMV status not recorded). Some clones in this sample may be carry-over from other donors' samples. CDR3 sequence reads: CASSLATGPAGETQYF. The CDR3 nucleotides read TGTGCCAGCAGCTTAGCGACAGGCCCTGCAGGGGAGACCCAGTACTTC.